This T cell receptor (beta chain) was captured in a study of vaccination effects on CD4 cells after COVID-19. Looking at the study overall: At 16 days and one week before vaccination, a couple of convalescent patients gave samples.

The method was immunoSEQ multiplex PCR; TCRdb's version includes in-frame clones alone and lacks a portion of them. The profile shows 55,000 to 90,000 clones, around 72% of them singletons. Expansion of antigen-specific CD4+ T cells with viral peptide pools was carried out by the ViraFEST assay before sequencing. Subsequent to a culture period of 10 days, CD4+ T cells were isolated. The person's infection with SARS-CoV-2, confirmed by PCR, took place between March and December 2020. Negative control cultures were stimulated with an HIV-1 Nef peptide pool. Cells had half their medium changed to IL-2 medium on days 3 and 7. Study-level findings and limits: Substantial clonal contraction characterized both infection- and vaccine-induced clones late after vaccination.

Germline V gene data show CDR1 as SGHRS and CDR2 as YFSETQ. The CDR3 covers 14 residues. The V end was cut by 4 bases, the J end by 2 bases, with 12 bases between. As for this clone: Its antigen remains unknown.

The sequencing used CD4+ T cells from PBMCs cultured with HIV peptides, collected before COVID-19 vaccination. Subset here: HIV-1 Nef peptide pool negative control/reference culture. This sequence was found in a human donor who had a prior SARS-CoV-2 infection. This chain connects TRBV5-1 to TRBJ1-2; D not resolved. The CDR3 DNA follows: TGCGCCAGCAGCCCCAGGCTGGAGAACTATGGCTACACCTTC. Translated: CASSPRLENYGYTF. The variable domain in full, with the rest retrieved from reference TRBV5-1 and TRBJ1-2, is KAGVTQTPRYLIKTRGQQVTLSCSPISGHRSVSWYQQTPGQGLQFLFEYFSETQRNKGNFPGRFSGRQFSNSRSEMNVSTLELGDSALYLCASSPRLENYGYTFGSGTRLTVV.